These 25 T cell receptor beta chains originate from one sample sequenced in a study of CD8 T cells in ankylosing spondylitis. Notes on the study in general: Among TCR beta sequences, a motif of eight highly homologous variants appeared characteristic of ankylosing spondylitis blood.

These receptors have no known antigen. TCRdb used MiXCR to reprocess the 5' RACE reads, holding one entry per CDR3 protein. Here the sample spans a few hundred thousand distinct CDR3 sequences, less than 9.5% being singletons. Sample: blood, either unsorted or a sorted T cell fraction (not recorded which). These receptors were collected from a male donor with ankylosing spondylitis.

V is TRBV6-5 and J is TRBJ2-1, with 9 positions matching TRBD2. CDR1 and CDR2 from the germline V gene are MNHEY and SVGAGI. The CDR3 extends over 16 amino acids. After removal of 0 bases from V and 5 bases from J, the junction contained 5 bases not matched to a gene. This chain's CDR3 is CASSYSVLAGNNEQFF. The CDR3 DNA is TGTGCCAGCAGTTACTCGGTTCTAGCGGGAAACAATGAGCAGTTCTTC.

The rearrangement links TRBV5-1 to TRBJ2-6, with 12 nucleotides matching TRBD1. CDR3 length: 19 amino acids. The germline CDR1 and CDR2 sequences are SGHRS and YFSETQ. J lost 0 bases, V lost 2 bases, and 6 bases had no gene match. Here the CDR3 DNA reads TGCGCCAGCAGCTTCTCCGGGACAGGGGGCGACTCTGGGGCCAACGTCCTGACTTTC. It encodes CASSFSGTGGDSGANVLTF.

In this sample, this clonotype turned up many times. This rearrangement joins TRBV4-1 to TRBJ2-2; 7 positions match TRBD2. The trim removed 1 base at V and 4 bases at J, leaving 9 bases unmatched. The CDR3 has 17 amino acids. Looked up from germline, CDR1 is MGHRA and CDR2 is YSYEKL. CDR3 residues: CASSQAWASGLTGELFF. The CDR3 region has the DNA TGCGCCAGCAGCCAAGCCTGGGCTAGCGGCCTCACCGGGGAGCTGTTTTTT.

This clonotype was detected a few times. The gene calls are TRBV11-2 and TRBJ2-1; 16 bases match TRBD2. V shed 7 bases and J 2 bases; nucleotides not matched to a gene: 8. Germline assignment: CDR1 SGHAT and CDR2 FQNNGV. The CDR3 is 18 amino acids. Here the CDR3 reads CASTKGLAGGSAYNEQFF. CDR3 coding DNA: TGTGCCAGCACGAAGGGACTAGCGGGAGGGTCGGCCTACAATGAGCAGTTCTTC.

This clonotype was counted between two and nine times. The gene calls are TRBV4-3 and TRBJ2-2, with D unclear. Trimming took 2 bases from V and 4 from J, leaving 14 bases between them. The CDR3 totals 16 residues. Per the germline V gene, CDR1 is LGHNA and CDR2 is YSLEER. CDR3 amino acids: CASSQNARYATGELFF. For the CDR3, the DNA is TGCGCCAGCAGCCAAAACGCTCGCTATGCCACCGGGGAGCTGTTTTTT.

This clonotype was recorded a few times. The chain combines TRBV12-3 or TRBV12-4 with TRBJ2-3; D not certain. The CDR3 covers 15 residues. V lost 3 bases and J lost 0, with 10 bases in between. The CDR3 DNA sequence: TGTGCCAGCAGTTTGTTTGGCCCTAGCACAGATACGCAGTATTTT. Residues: CASSLFGPSTDTQYF.

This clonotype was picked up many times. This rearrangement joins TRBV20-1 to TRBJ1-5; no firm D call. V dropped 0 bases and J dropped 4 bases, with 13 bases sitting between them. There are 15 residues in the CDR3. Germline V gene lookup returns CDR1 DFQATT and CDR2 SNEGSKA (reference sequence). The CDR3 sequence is CSARDGRTLNQPQHF. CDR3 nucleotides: TGCAGTGCTAGAGATGGCAGGACGCTTAATCAGCCCCAGCATTTT.

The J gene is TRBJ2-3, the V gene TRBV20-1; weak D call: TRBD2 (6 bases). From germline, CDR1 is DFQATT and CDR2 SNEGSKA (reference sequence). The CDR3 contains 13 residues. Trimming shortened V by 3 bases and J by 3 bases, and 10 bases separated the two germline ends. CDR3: CSASAGTTDTQYF. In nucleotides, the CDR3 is TGCAGTGCTAGCGCGGGAACAACAGATACGCAGTATTTT.

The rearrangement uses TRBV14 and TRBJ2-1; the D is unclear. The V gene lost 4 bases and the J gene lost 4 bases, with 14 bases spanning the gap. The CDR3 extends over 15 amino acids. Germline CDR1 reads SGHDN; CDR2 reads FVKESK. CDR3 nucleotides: TGTGCCAGCAGCCTCCGGTGGAGAGCTTACAATGAGCAGTTCTTC. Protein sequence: CASSLRWRAYNEQFF.

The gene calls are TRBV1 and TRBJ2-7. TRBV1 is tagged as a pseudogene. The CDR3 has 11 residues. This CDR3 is CTSSQRYEQYF. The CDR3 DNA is TGCACCAGCAGCCAACGCTACGAGCAGTACTTC.

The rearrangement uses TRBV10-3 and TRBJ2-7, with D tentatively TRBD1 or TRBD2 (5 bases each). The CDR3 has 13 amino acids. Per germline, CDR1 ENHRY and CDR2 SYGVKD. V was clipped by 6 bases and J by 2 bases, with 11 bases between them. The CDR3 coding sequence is TGTGCCATCAGGGGGGACGGGGCCTACGAGCAGTACTTC. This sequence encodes CAIRGDGAYEQYF.

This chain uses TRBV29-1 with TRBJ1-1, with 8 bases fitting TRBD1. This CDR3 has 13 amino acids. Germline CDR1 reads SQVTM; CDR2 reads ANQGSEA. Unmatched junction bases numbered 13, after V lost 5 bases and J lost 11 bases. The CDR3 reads CSVYLGQGPSAFF. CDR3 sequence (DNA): TGCAGCGTTTACCTCGGACAGGGACCGAGTGCTTTCTTT.

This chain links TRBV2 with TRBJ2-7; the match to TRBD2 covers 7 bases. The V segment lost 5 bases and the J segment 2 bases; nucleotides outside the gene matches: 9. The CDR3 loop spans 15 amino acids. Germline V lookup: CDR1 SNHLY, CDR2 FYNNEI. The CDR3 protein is CASSTIGRGTYEQYF. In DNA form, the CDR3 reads TGTGCCAGCAGTACCATTGGGCGGGGGACCTACGAGCAGTACTTC.

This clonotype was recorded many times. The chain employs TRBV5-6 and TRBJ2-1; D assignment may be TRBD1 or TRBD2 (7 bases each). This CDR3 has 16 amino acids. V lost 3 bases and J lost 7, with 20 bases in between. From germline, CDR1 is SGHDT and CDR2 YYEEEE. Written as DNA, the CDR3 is TGTGCCAGCAGCTCCCGGGGAGGGGGCTTTAGGAATGAGCAGTTCTTC. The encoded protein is CASSSRGGGFRNEQFF. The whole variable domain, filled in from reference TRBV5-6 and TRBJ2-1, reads DAGVTQSPTHLIKTRGQQVTLRCSPKSGHDTVSWYQQALGQGPQFIFQYYEEEERQRGNFPDRFSGHQFPNYSSELNVNALLLGDSALYLCASSSRGGGFRNEQFFGPGTRLTVL.

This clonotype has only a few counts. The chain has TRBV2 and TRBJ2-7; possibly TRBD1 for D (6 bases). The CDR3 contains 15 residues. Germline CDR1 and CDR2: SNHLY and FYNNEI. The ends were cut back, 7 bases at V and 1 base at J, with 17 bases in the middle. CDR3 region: CASKELTGQSYEQYF. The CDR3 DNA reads TGTGCCAGCAAAGAACTGACAGGCCAGTCCTACGAGCAGTACTTC.

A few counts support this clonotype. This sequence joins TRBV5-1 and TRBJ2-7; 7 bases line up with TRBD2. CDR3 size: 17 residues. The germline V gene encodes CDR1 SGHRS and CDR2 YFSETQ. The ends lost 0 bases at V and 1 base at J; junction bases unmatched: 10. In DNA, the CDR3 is TGCGCCAGCAGCTTGGGGGGAGGGACTACGGTATCCTACGAGCAGTACTTC. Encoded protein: CASSLGGGTTVSYEQYF.

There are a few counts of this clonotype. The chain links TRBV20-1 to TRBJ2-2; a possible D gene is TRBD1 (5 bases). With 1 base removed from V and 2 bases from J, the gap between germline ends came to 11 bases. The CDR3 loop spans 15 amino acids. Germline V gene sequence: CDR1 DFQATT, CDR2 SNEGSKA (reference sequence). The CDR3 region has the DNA TGCAGTGCTAGAGGTGACAGACGTAACACCGGGGAGCTGTTTTTT. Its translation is CSARGDRRNTGELFF.

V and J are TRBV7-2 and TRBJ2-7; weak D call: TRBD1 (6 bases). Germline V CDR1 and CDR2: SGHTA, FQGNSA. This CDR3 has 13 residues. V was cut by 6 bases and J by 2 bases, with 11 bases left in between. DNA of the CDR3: TGTGCCAGCAGTTCGGGACATACCTACGAGCAGTACTTC. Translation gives CASSSGHTYEQYF. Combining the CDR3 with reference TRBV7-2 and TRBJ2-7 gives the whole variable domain GAGVSQSPSNKVTEKGKDVELRCDPISGHTALYWYRQSLGQGLEFLIYFQGNSAPDKSGLPSDRFSAERTGGSVSTLTIQRTQQEDSAVYLCASSSGHTYEQYFGPGTRLTVT.

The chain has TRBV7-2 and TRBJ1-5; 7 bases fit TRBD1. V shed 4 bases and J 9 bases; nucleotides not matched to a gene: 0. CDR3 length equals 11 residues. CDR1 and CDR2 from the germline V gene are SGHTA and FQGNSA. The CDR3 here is CASSSGGPQHF. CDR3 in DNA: TGTGCCAGCAGCTCAGGGGGGCCCCAGCATTTT.

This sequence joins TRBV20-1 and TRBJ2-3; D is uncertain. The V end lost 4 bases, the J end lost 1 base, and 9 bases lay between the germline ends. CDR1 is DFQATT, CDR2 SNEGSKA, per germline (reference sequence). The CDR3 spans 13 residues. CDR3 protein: CSATGWGTDTQYF. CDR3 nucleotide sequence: TGCAGTGCTACCGGCTGGGGCACAGATACGCAGTATTTT.

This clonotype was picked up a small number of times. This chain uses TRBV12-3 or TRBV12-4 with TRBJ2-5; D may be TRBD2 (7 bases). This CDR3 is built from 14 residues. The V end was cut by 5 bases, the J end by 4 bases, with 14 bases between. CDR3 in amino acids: CASSPVGGRETQYF. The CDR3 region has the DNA TGTGCCAGCAGTCCCGTGGGGGGGCGAGAGACCCAGTACTTC.

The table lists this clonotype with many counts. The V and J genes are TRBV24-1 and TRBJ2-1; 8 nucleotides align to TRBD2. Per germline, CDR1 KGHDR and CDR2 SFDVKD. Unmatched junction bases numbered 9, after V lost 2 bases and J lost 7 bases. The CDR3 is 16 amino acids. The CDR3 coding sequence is TGTGCCACCAGTGATTCTGCCGGGACTAGTGGTAATGAGCAGTTCTTC. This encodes CATSDSAGTSGNEQFF.

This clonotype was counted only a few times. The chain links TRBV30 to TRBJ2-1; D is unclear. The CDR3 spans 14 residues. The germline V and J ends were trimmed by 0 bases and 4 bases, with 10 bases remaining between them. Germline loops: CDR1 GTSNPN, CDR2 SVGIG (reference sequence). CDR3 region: CAWSVLGMYNEQFF. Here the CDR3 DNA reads TGTGCCTGGAGTGTTCTGGGAATGTACAATGAGCAGTTCTTC.

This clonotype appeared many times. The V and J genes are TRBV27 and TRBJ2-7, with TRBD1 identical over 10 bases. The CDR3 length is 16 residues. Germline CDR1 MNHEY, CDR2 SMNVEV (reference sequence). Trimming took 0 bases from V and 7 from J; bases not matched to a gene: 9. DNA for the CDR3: TGTGCCAGCAGTTTATCAGGGGGACAGGGGATCGGGGAGCAGTACTTC. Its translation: CASSLSGGQGIGEQYF.

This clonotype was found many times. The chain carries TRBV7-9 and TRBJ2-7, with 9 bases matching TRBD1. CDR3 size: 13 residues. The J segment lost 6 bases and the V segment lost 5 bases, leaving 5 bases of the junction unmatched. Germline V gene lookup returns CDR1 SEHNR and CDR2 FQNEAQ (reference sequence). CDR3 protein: CASSVTGGGEQYF. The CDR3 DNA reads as TGTGCCAGCAGCGTTACAGGGGGCGGCGAGCAGTACTTC.